This entry concerns a single T cell receptor beta chain. Trimming cost V 6 bases and J 6 bases; bases outside gene matches: 13. The CDR3 loop spans 15 amino acids. Germline assignment: CDR1 DFQATT and CDR2 SNEGSKA (reference sequence). TCRdb processed the 5' RACE reads anew with MiXCR; each CDR3 protein has one entry. The sample records 200,000 to 250,000 distinct CDR3 sequences, 16% being singletons. The data stem from a study of T-cell memory formation after mild COVID-19. This TCR derives from a man between 18 and 35 years old who had mild COVID-19 (a few samples of this study predate the infection). Cell type and time point are not known. The sequencing sample was made of PBMCs or a T cell subset sorted from them (not recorded which). This rearrangement joins TRBV20-1 to TRBJ2-1, with 8 bases identical to TRBD2. CDR3 in amino acids: CSAPHPGLVINEQFF. CDR3 nucleotides: TGCAGTGCGCCCCATCCGGGACTAGTCATCAATGAGCAGTTCTTC.